A selection of T cell receptor beta chains follows, all from one sample in a study of blood T cell repertoires in COVID-19. Here immunoSEQ multiplex PCR was the method, and the copy in TCRdb shows in-frame clones only, minus some. The sample gives 100,000 to 150,000 clones, 90% of which show up once; 4% to 5% is in the top ten. Source material: peripheral blood. Receptors were obtained from a man in his sixties with COVID-19, enrolled during active disease. Each CDR3 is given with its conserved first and last residue. D genes are given only for firm matches. Some rows have no size entry. The others give once, few or many, or a class for an expanded clone.

d_gene,abundance,j_gene,v_gene,CDR3aa,CDR3nt
TRBD2,.,TRBJ2-7,TRBV11-2,CASRRLAGGPVEQYF,TGTGCCAGCAGAAGACTAGCGGGAGGGCCAGTCGAGCAGTACTTC
.,.,TRBJ2-7,TRBV2,CASRDEGYEQYF,TGTGCCAGCCGGGATGAAGGATACGAGCAGTACTTC
.,.,TRBJ1-5,TRBV19,CASSIVRDRQPQHF,TGTGCCAGTAGTATAGTCAGGGATCGGCAGCCCCAGCATTTT
.,few,TRBJ2-7,TRBV4-1,CASSQGQRGNDEQYF,TGCGCCAGCAGCCAAGGTCAAAGGGGGAACGACGAGCAGTACTTC
TRBD2,.,TRBJ2-1,TRBV15,CATSRSREVFYNEQFF,TGTGCCACCAGCAGATCGCGGGAGGTTTTTTACAATGAGCAGTTCTTC
.,.,TRBJ1-5,TRBV12-5,CASGFSNQPQHF,TGTGCTAGTGGTTTCTCCAATCAGCCCCAGCATTTT
TRBD1,.,TRBJ1-5,TRBV19,CASSPWTGADSNQPQHF,TGTGCCAGTAGTCCCTGGACAGGGGCCGATAGCAATCAGCCCCAGCATTTT
.,.,TRBJ1-4,TRBV2,CASIQDIHSEKLFF,TGTGCCAGCATCCAGGACATACACAGTGAAAAACTGTTTTTT
.,.,TRBJ1-1,TRBV5-4,CASSLGQVNTEAFF,TGTGCCAGCAGCTTGGGACAGGTGAACACTGAAGCTTTCTTT
TRBD2,once,TRBJ2-1,TRBV10-2,CASSEGRRLAGRNEQFF,TGCGCCAGCAGTGAGGGGCGTCGGCTAGCGGGCCGCAATGAGCAGTTCTTC
TRBD1,.,TRBJ1-2,TRBV3-1/TRBV3-2,CASSQVTRDSGYTF,TGTGCCAGCAGCCAAGTGACGAGGGACAGCGGCTACACCTTC
.,once,TRBJ2-5,TRBV3-1/TRBV3-2,CASSQNEALLETQYF,TGTGCCAGCAGCCAGAACGAGGCCCTCTTAGAGACCCAGTACTTC
.,.,TRBJ1-1,TRBV5-1,CASSSLWNTEAFF,TGCGCCAGCAGCTCCTTGTGGAACACTGAAGCTTTCTTT
TRBD2,.,TRBJ2-5,TRBV10-3,CAISERTSGAQETQYF,TGTGCCATCAGTGAGCGTACTAGCGGGGCCCAAGAGACCCAGTACTTC
.,many,TRBJ2-7,TRBV6-6,CASSLKGDSYEQYF,TGTGCCAGCAGTTTAAAGGGGGATTCCTACGAGCAGTACTTC
.,.,TRBJ1-1,TRBV28,CASRRYSGTESEAFF,TGTGCCAGCAGGAGGTACTCGGGAACCGAAAGTGAAGCTTTCTTT
.,.,TRBJ2-2,TRBV7-3,CASSVTGNTGELFF,TGTGCCAGCAGCGTGACTGGAAACACCGGGGAGCTGTTTTTT
.,.,TRBJ2-7,TRBV12-2,CASRLPSGEYGEQYF,TGTGCAAGTCGCTTACCTAGCGGGGAATATGGCGAGCAGTACTTC
.,.,TRBJ2-1,TRBV29-1,CSVGGSSVYNEQFF,TGCAGCGTTGGTGGTTCCAGCGTTTACAATGAGCAGTTCTTC
TRBD1,.,TRBJ1-4,TRBV5-1,CASSKGTGGEKLFF,TGCGCCAGCAGCAAGGGGACAGGGGGTGAAAAACTGTTTTTT
.,.,TRBJ2-6,TRBV4-1,CASSQESAGVSGANVLTF,TGCGCCAGCAGCCAAGAGTCCGCAGGGGTCAGCGGGGCCAACGTCCTGACTTTC
.,once,TRBJ1-1,TRBV3-1/TRBV3-2,CASSQGGRRTFF,TGTGCCAGCAGCCAAGGAGGACGGAGGACTTTCTTT